The 8 T cell receptor beta chains reported below all come from one sample, sequenced in a study of spatial heterogeneity in lung cancer. Time point reported: sample taken at primary tumor resection. Broader study findings: It was found that expanded intratumoral alpha and beta TCR counts tracked tumor mutation counts.

TCRdb passed the 5' RACE reads through MiXCR, listing each CDR3 protein once. The table records about 3,100 distinct CDR3 sequences, about a tenth of them present only once. Their antigens are not known. The starting material was lung tumor tissue, obtained at surgery. The origin of the receptors is a male donor with early-stage non-small cell lung cancer.

This clonotype is medium-sized within its sample. Germline and junction disagree at one end, which may indicate a read error. Because the library targeted alpha chains, this beta chain is an off-target read whose size means little. The rearrangement joins TRBV6-1 to TRBJ2-1; D is perhaps TRBD2 (7 bases). The CDR3 is made up of 14 amino acids. Germline lookup yields CDR1 MNHNS and CDR2 SASEGT. The CDR3 sequence: CAALGGDSAVRLVF. The CDR3 coding sequence is TGTGCCGCCTTAGGGGGGGACTCCGCCGTCCGTTTGGTCTTC.

This clonotype is deemed medium-sized. This beta chain is a stray read from a library made for alpha chains; its abundance is not meaningful. The gene calls are TRBV23-1 and TRBJ1-1, with 11 bases fitting TRBD1. TRBV23-1 is identified as an open reading frame with a role that is uncertain. The CDR3 contains 19 residues. V shed 0 bases, J shed 3 bases, and the junction held 12 bases outside the gene matches. The CDR3: CASSQSPDRGRRLYTEAFF. In nucleotides, the CDR3 is TGCGCCAGCAGTCAATCTCCGGACAGGGGGCGCAGGTTGTACACTGAAGCTTTCTTT.

With respect to this clonotype: For a library built for alpha chains, this beta chain is a stray read; little rests on its size. V is TRBV4-3 and J is TRBJ2-6; D possibly corresponds to TRBD2 (6 bases). CDR1 and CDR2 from the germline V gene are LGHNA and YSLEER. This CDR3 is built from 17 residues. Trimming stripped 0 bases from V and 0 bases from J, with 9 bases between. The CDR3 loop is CASSQDGGNSGANVLTF. Here the CDR3 DNA reads TGCGCCAGCAGCCAAGATGGGGGGAACTCTGGGGCCAACGTCCTGACTTTC.

In its sample, this clonotype was seen many times. In a library made to pick up alpha chains, this beta chain is a stray read with a size that means little. The chain links TRBV6-2 or TRBV6-3 to TRBJ2-2, with a weak D call TRBD2 (6 bases). V lost 2 bases to trimming and J lost 8 bases, with 6 bases between them. This CDR3 region has 12 residues. Germline-derived CDR1 and CDR2 are MNHEY and SVGEGT. The CDR3 spells CASSYGGGELFF. CDR3 coding DNA: TGTGCCAGCAGTTACGGGGGGGGGGAGCTGTTTTTT.

This clonotype is deemed medium-sized (0.01 to 0.1%). Little can be read into the size of this beta chain, an off-target read in a library designed for alpha chains. The rearrangement joins TRBV20-1 to TRBJ1-1; possibly TRBD1 for D (5 bases). Germline V lookup: CDR1 DFQATT, CDR2 SNEGSKA (reference sequence). The CDR3 spans 11 residues. V lost 4 bases to trimming and J lost 5 bases, with 8 bases between them. As DNA, the CDR3 is TGCAGTGCTACCTCAGGGACTGAAGCTTTCTTT. It yields the protein CSATSGTEAFF.

This clonotype is deemed large. The library was prepared for alpha chains; this beta chain is a stray read, so its frequency means little. V usage is TRBV7-9 and J usage is TRBJ2-1; TRBD2 matches at 7 bases. Germline V gene data show CDR1 as SEHNR and CDR2 as FQNEAQ (reference sequence). J was trimmed by 8 bases and V by 4 bases; bases with no gene match: 14. This CDR3 spans 16 amino acids. The CDR3 protein is CASSSRARGSMDEQFF. The DNA of the CDR3 is TGTGCCAGCAGCTCACGGGCGCGGGGGTCTATGGATGAGCAGTTCTTC. Based on the CDR3 plus reference TRBV7-9 and TRBJ2-1, the full variable domain is DTGVSQNPRHKITKRGQNVTFRCDPISEHNRLYWYRQTLGQGPEFLTYFQNEAQLEKSRLLSDRFSAERPKGSFSTLEIQRTEQGDSAMYLCASSSRARGSMDEQFFGPGTRLTVL.

This clonotype rates as medium-sized. As an off-target read in a library built for alpha chains, this beta chain has a frequency of little significance. The chain joins TRBV28 to TRBJ2-4; D ambiguous. CDR3 size: 12 residues. V gave up 7 bases and J gave up 5 bases, with 9 bases separating them. Per the germline V gene, CDR1 is MDHEN and CDR2 is SYDVKM. CDR3 region: CASKGRQNIQYF. CDR3 in DNA: TGTGCCAGCAAAGGGCGTCAAAACATTCAGTACTTC.

This clonotype rates as medium-sized. The size of this beta chain means little, since it is a stray read in a library made for alpha chains. V is TRBV4-3 and J is TRBJ2-5; no definite D call. V lost 3 bases and J 2 bases, leaving 7 bases between the germline ends. Germline V lookup: CDR1 LGHNA, CDR2 YSLEER. The CDR3 is made up of 13 amino acids. CDR3 region: CASSQSIQETQYF. The DNA for the CDR3 is TGCGCCAGCAGCCAGTCAATACAAGAGACCCAGTACTTC.